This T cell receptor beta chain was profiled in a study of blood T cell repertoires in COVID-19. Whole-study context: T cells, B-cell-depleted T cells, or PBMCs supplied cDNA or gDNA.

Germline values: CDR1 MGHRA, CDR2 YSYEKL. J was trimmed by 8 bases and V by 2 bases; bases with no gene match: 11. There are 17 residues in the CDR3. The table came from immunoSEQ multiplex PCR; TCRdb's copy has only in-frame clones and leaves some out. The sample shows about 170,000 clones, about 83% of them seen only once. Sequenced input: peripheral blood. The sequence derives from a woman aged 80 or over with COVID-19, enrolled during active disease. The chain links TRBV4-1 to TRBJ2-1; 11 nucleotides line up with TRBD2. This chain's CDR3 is CASSQPQLAGVGDEQFF. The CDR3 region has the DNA TGCGCCAGCAGCCAACCTCAACTAGCGGGAGTAGGCGATGAGCAGTTCTTC.